The rows below give T cell receptor beta chains drawn from one sample of a study of shared clonotypes between healthy human individuals. Sequenced by immunoSEQ multiplex PCR; TCRdb stores in-frame clones only, minus some. The data show under 200,000 clones, over 85% seen once. Sample: naive CD4+ T cells sorted from blood. The receptors here all came from a woman in her 30s in good health. The CDR3 runs from the conserved cysteine through the conserved F or W. The D gene is left open where the match is weak.

CDR3: CASSPRFLDTEAFF
V: TRBV18
D: .
J: TRBJ1-1
length: 14

CDR3: CASSLGAASANQPQHF
V: TRBV11-2
D: .
J: TRBJ1-5
length: 16

CDR3: CASSQVRIGLAGVEQYF
V: TRBV4-1
D: TRBD2
J: TRBJ2-7
length: 17

CDR3: CASSQVYEQYF
V: TRBV14
D: .
J: TRBJ2-7
length: 11

CDR3: CATSRGLASYNEQFF
V: TRBV15
D: TRBD2
J: TRBJ2-1
length: 15

CDR3: CASWGNGYGYTF
V: TRBV4-1
D: .
J: TRBJ1-2
length: 12

CDR3: CASSLFPGSITYEQYF
V: TRBV5-4
D: .
J: TRBJ2-7
length: 16

CDR3: CASSRTGDSYEQYF
V: TRBV11-3
D: TRBD1
J: TRBJ2-7
length: 14

CDR3: CASSPGTGGNQPQHF
V: TRBV5-1
D: TRBD1
J: TRBJ1-5
length: 15

CDR3: CASRGLTNEKLFF
V: TRBV28
D: .
J: TRBJ1-4
length: 13

CDR3: CASSLGLSSGELFF
V: TRBV5-4
D: .
J: TRBJ2-2
length: 14

CDR3: CASSLRTGGVGANVLTF
V: TRBV18
D: TRBD1
J: TRBJ2-6
length: 17

CDR3: CASSPREVACSYEQYF
V: TRBV5-1
D: .
J: .
length: 16

CDR3: CASSVLGGETQYF
V: TRBV6-4
D: .
J: TRBJ2-5
length: 13

CDR3: CASSYDQEATEAFF
V: TRBV6-5
D: .
J: TRBJ1-1
length: 14

CDR3: CASSGNSWEAFF
V: TRBV10-1
D: .
J: TRBJ1-1
length: 12

CDR3: CASSSTAGGNTGELFF
V: TRBV7-9
D: TRBD2
J: TRBJ2-2
length: 16

CDR3: CASSRGHPGTGELFF
V: TRBV14
D: .
J: TRBJ2-2
length: 15

CDR3: CASSVLAGGPSEQYF
V: TRBV28
D: TRBD2
J: TRBJ2-7
length: 15

CDR3: CASSTRGLAEINEQFF
V: TRBV7-3
D: TRBD2
J: TRBJ2-1
length: 16

CDR3: CASSDPQDEQFF
V: TRBV7-8
D: .
J: TRBJ2-1
length: 12

CDR3: CASSPLGELGETQYF
V: TRBV19
D: .
J: TRBJ2-5
length: 15

CDR3: CASSQVLQGNEAFF
V: TRBV4-2
D: TRBD1
J: TRBJ1-1
length: 14

CDR3: CAWTPGPNYEQYF
V: TRBV30
D: .
J: TRBJ2-7
length: 13

CDR3: CASSGPPGLATDRSYEQYF
V: TRBV28
D: TRBD2
J: TRBJ2-7
length: 19

CDR3: CASKSGLVTDTQYF
V: TRBV28
D: .
J: TRBJ2-3
length: 14

CDR3: CASRSRREDSYEQYF
V: TRBV27
D: TRBD2
J: TRBJ2-7
length: 15

CDR3: CASSVTTQPQHF
V: TRBV2
D: .
J: TRBJ1-5
length: 12

CDR3: CASHGHRGLSWNTEAFF
V: TRBV11-2
D: TRBD1
J: TRBJ1-1
length: 17

CDR3: CASSSGAGAPGNTIYF
V: TRBV7-8
D: .
J: TRBJ1-3
length: 16

CDR3: CASSWLTGELFF
V: TRBV7-3
D: .
J: TRBJ2-2
length: 12

CDR3: CAISTPSNYAGYTF
V: TRBV10-3
D: .
J: TRBJ1-2
length: 14

CDR3: CATGGTGIHNEQFF
V: TRBV28
D: TRBD1
J: TRBJ2-1
length: 14

CDR3: CASSSYLGQGNEQFF
V: TRBV19
D: TRBD1
J: TRBJ2-1
length: 15

CDR3: CASSYDPTGSLDEQYF
V: TRBV5-1
D: TRBD1
J: TRBJ2-7
length: 16

CDR3: CASSVVASDTQYF
V: TRBV9
D: .
J: TRBJ2-3
length: 13

CDR3: CSVSRTTDAYEQYF
V: TRBV29-1
D: .
J: TRBJ2-7
length: 14

CDR3: CASSLSGAEQYF
V: TRBV5-6
D: .
J: TRBJ2-7
length: 12

CDR3: CASSIPSWESGSSYEQYF
V: TRBV19
D: TRBD2
J: TRBJ2-7
length: 18

CDR3: CAWKLAGEGQFF
V: TRBV30
D: TRBD2
J: TRBJ2-1
length: 12

CDR3: CASSRGQGLYEQYF
V: TRBV6-6
D: TRBD1
J: TRBJ2-7
length: 14

CDR3: CASNDRNPDEQYF
V: TRBV28
D: .
J: TRBJ2-7
length: 13

CDR3: CASSGGTGVPYEQYF
V: TRBV28
D: .
J: TRBJ2-7
length: 15

CDR3: CAISESAAGAGANVLTF
V: TRBV10-3
D: .
J: TRBJ2-6
length: 17

CDR3: CASVGRVSEQYF
V: TRBV28
D: .
J: TRBJ2-7
length: 12

CDR3: CASSPPGTSYEQYF
V: TRBV28
D: .
J: TRBJ2-7
length: 14

CDR3: CASSAAARSEQYF
V: TRBV11-2
D: .
J: TRBJ2-7
length: 13

CDR3: CASSTGTGDLNTEAFF
V: TRBV13
D: TRBD1
J: TRBJ1-1
length: 16

CDR3: CASPRGQYKAEAFF
V: TRBV2
D: TRBD1
J: TRBJ1-1
length: 14

CDR3: CASSHGAYEQYF
V: TRBV28
D: .
J: TRBJ2-7
length: 12

CDR3: CASSPNLGGGTEAFF
V: TRBV4-2
D: .
J: TRBJ1-1
length: 15

CDR3: CASSLTGTPYEQYF
V: TRBV27
D: .
J: TRBJ2-7
length: 14

CDR3: CASRPSPNQPQHF
V: TRBV6-1
D: .
J: TRBJ1-5
length: 13

CDR3: CASSPPSSGYSSYEQYF
V: TRBV18
D: .
J: TRBJ2-7
length: 17

CDR3: CASSFARSDTQYF
V: TRBV2
D: .
J: TRBJ2-3
length: 13